Presented here are 30 T cell receptor beta chains from one specimen sequenced in a study of a mutant IDH1 vaccine in newly diagnosed glioma. Sequenced by immunoSEQ multiplex PCR; TCRdb stores in-frame clones only, minus some. This sample carries 55,000 to 70,000 clones, approximately 83% of them seen once, and the ten largest clones take around 3%. Time point specified: baseline, week 1 (first vaccination visit). Treatment defined: pre-vaccination baseline after standard-of-care therapy. This material consisted of PBMCs, taken from a glioma patient treated with radiotherapy, temozolomide or both. The receptor set was obtained from a man aged 25 to 45 with glioma.

The chain uses TRBV15 and TRBJ1-1; D call uncertain. There are 15 residues in the CDR3. The germline V and J ends were trimmed by 0 bases and 0 bases, with 8 bases remaining between them. In germline, CDR1 is LNHNV, CDR2 YYDKDF (reference sequence). CDR3 sequence (DNA): TGTGCCACCAGCAGAGACACAGTTATGAACACTGAAGCTTTCTTT. It specifies CATSRDTVMNTEAFF.

CDR3 coding DNA: TGTGCCAGCAGCCCCGGGACCTTCTCTGGAAACACCATATATTTT. Protein sequence: CASSPGTFSGNTIYF. The rearrangement uses TRBV11-3 and TRBJ1-3; D is possibly TRBD1 (5 bases). Germline-derived CDR1 and CDR2 are SGHNT and YENEEA. The CDR3 extends over 15 amino acids. Between the trimmed V and J ends, which lost 5 bases and 0 bases, there was a span of 11 bases.

The V call is TRBV2, the J call TRBJ1-2; TRBD1 matches at 11 bases. V shed 1 base, J shed 5 bases, and the junction held 9 bases outside the gene matches. This CDR3 region has 17 residues. Germline loops: CDR1 SNHLY, CDR2 FYNNEI. The CDR3 loop is CASSEEADRGLLYGYTF. The DNA for the CDR3 is TGTGCCAGCAGTGAAGAGGCGGACAGGGGGCTTTTGTATGGCTACACCTTC.

The chain couples TRBV23-1 to TRBJ1-3; maybe TRBD1 (5 bases). TRBV23-1 falls under the ORF class, with uncertain function. V gave up 0 bases and J gave up 4 bases, with 7 bases separating them. This CDR3 comprises 14 residues. DNA of the CDR3: TGCGCCAGCAGTCAATCGACAGTGGGAAACACCATATATTTT. Translation: CASSQSTVGNTIYF.

This sequence joins TRBV28 and TRBJ1-6; 10 bases align to TRBD1. There are 15 residues in the CDR3. Trimming took 7 bases from V and 9 from J; bases not matched to a gene: 9. Germline CDR1 reads MDHEN; CDR2 reads SYDVKM. Written as DNA, the CDR3 is TGTGCCAGCATCGAGACAGGGGGCTCAGGTTCACCCCTCCACTTT. It translates to CASIETGGSGSPLHF.

The CDR3 coding sequence is TGTGCCACCGCGTTAGAGGAAAACACCATATATTTT. This encodes CATALEENTIYF. J is TRBJ1-3 and V is TRBV28; D is ambiguous. V was cut by 10 bases and J by 6 bases, with 13 bases left in between. Germline CDR1 reads MDHEN; CDR2 reads SYDVKM. The CDR3 is made up of 12 amino acids.

V is TRBV4-2 and J is TRBJ2-3; D possibly corresponds to TRBD2 (6 bases). V dropped 1 base and J dropped 4 bases, with 9 bases sitting between them. In germline, CDR1 is LGHNA, CDR2 YNFKEQ. The CDR3 is 14 amino acids. CDR3 region: CASSQVEGPDTQYF. The CDR3 nucleotides read TGTGCCAGCAGCCAAGTGGAGGGTCCAGATACGCAGTATTTT.

In its sample, this clone was seen a few times. The chain uses TRBV19 and TRBJ1-5; maybe TRBD1 (5 bases). Germline loops: CDR1 LNHDA, CDR2 SQIVND (reference sequence). The CDR3 covers 14 residues. V lost 6 bases to trimming and J lost 9 bases, with 18 bases between them. The CDR3 protein is CASSLGLGTRPQHF. The CDR3 DNA is TGTGCCAGTAGCCTGGGACTGGGCACTAGGCCCCAGCATTTT.

The chain employs TRBV6-1 and TRBJ2-7; D may be TRBD1 (5 bases). CDR1 and CDR2 from the germline V gene are MNHNS and SASEGT. This CDR3 contains 14 residues. V lost 1 base and J 2 bases, leaving 9 bases between the germline ends. The CDR3 region has the DNA TGTGCCAGCAGTGAAGTTTCACAGGCCTACGAGCAGTACTTC. It codes for CASSEVSQAYEQYF.

The chain links TRBV5-1 to TRBJ2-3; D may be TRBD1 or TRBD2 (5 bases each). The CDR3 totals 17 residues. CDR1 and CDR2 (germline): SGHRS, YFSETQ. Trimming pared 0 bases from V and 6 bases from J, leaving 20 bases between. The CDR3 loop is CASSLAGTSRLTDTQYF. Here the CDR3 DNA reads TGCGCCAGCAGCTTGGCCGGGACGTCTAGACTCACGGATACGCAGTATTTT.

The chain combines TRBV18 with TRBJ1-4; no reliable D call. Trimming pared 2 bases from V and 4 bases from J, leaving 11 bases between. The CDR3 loop spans 15 amino acids. CDR1 and CDR2 (germline): KGHSH, LQKENI. The CDR3 DNA is TGTGCCAGCTCACCAAGGGAACAGCTTAATGAAAAACTGTTTTTT. Its protein is CASSPREQLNEKLFF.

This sequence joins TRBV7-2 and TRBJ2-3; possible D gene TRBD2, 5 bases. With 5 bases removed from V and 2 bases from J, the gap between germline ends came to 17 bases. The CDR3 spans 16 residues. Looked up from germline, CDR1 is SGHTA and CDR2 is FQGNSA. The chain's CDR3 is CASSPRSGGNTDTQYF. The CDR3 coding sequence is TGTGCCAGCAGCCCCAGGAGCGGAGGAAACACAGATACGCAGTATTTT.

This chain links TRBV18 with TRBJ1-1; D call uncertain. The V gene's germline CDR1 is KGHSH and CDR2 LQKENI. CDR3 length: 14 residues. The V end was cut by 1 base, the J end by 1 base, with 7 bases between. The CDR3 DNA sequence: TGTGCCAGCTCACCACAATCGGGGAACACTGAAGCTTTCTTT. Amino acid sequence: CASSPQSGNTEAFF.

In its sample, this clone was seen a few times. V gene TRBV5-1 combines with J gene TRBJ2-7, with unresolved D. CDR3 length equals 15 residues. From germline, CDR1 is SGHRS and CDR2 YFSETQ. Trimming shortened V by 3 bases and J by 4 bases, and 17 bases separated the two germline ends. CDR3: CASSSDDGYLYEQYF. CDR3 sequence (DNA): TGCGCCAGCAGCTCGGACGACGGATACCTGTACGAGCAGTACTTC. Together with reference TRBV5-1 and TRBJ2-7, the CDR3 gives the full variable domain: KAGVTQTPRYLIKTRGQQVTLSCSPISGHRSVSWYQQTPGQGLQFLFEYFSETQRNKGNFPGRFSGRQFSNSRSEMNVSTLELGDSALYLCASSSDDGYLYEQYFGPGTRLTVT.

Points on this clone: Within the sample, other DNA sequences also encode this same CDR3. This chain links TRBV25-1 with TRBJ1-6; D uncertain. The CDR3 runs to 13 residues. Trimming pared 7 bases from V and 13 bases from J, leaving 17 bases between. Germline V gene lookup returns CDR1 MGHDK and CDR2 SYGVNS. CDR3: CASNGVYGSPLHF. The DNA for the CDR3 is TGTGCCAGCAATGGGGTTTATGGTTCGCCCCTCCACTTT.

Sample share makes this clone medium-sized (0.01 to 0.1%). The rearrangement links TRBV11-3 to TRBJ1-5; D gene unclear. Germline V gives CDR1 SGHNT, CDR2 YENEEA. This CDR3 contains 16 residues. Trimming pared 1 base from V and 5 bases from J, leaving 15 bases between. In nucleotides, the CDR3 is TGTGCCAGCAGCTTAGGGGGAGGGTGCGGTGATCAGCCCCAGCATTTT. This sequence encodes CASSLGGGCGDQPQHF. The full variable domain, rest sourced from reference TRBV11-3 and TRBJ1-5, is EAGVVQSPRYKIIEKKQPVAFWCNPISGHNTLYWYLQNLGQGPELLIRYENEEAVDDSQLPKDRFSAERLKGVDSTLKIQPAELGDSAVYLCASSLGGGCGDQPQHFGDGTRLSIL.

This chain links TRBV10-1 with TRBJ2-1; no clear D. V lost 0 bases to trimming and J lost 5 bases, with 8 bases between them. The germline gives CDR1 WNHNN, CDR2 SYGVQD (reference sequence). The CDR3 runs to 14 residues. The CDR3 DNA reads as TGCGCCAGCAGTGAGTCGTCCCAGGACAATGAGCAGTTCTTC. This gives the protein CASSESSQDNEQFF.

The DNA for the CDR3 is TGTGTCAGAAGCTTATCAGGGTCTGAAGCTTTCTTT. This sequence encodes CVRSLSGSEAFF. The gene calls are TRBV7-5 and TRBJ1-1; the table's D call TRBD1 went unverified against the DNA. TRBV7-5 represents a pseudogene. The CDR3 sequence is 12 residues long.

This clone has more than one count but fewer than ten. This sequence joins TRBV19 and TRBJ1-5; perhaps TRBD1 as D (5 bases). This CDR3 region has 15 residues. Germline lookup yields CDR1 LNHDA and CDR2 SQIVND (reference sequence). Trimming took off 8 bases at V and 0 bases at J, with 14 bases between the two ends. In DNA, the CDR3 is TGTGCCAGTGGGACGGTAGCCCATAGCAATCAGCCCCAGCATTTT. Protein sequence: CASGTVAHSNQPQHF.

This chain uses TRBV2 with TRBJ2-5, with 8 bases lining up with TRBD2. Unmatched junction bases numbered 8, after V lost 1 base and J lost 4 bases. Germline V gene sequence: CDR1 SNHLY, CDR2 FYNNEI. CDR3 length: 16 residues. This chain's CDR3 is CASSEGSAGGRETQYF. CDR3 nucleotide sequence: TGTGCCAGCAGTGAAGGAAGTGCGGGGGGTAGAGAGACCCAGTACTTC.

The V call is TRBV5-7, the J call TRBJ2-7; the D is unclear. TRBV5-7 is annotated as an ORF whose role is uncertain. The CDR3 is 13 amino acids. V lost 0 bases and J 3 bases, leaving 7 bases between the germline ends. CDR3 coding DNA: TGTGCCAGCAGCTTGGGGCGGAGCTACGAGCAGTACTTC. Translation gives CASSLGRSYEQYF.

This clone was counted a single time. V and J are TRBV9 and TRBJ2-7; the match to TRBD2 covers 7 bases. The V gene end was trimmed by 6 bases and the J gene end by 5 bases; junction bases not matched to a gene: 8. Germline V CDR1 and CDR2: SGDLS, YYNGEE. The CDR3 is 13 amino acids. CDR3 loop: CASNRQGGNEQYF. The CDR3 DNA is TGTGCCAGCAACCGGCAGGGAGGGAACGAGCAGTACTTC.

V usage is TRBV7-2 and J usage is TRBJ2-5; D is unresolved. V was clipped by 5 bases and J by 5 bases, with 12 bases between them. The CDR3 has 13 amino acids. Germline-derived CDR1 and CDR2 are SGHTA and FQGNSA. CDR3 bases: TGTGCCAGCAGCCCCATGCCGTTGGAGACCCAGTACTTC. Translating it yields CASSPMPLETQYF.

The rearrangement links TRBV11-1 to TRBJ2-7, with D uncertain. The CDR3 totals 15 residues. V was cut by 0 bases and J by 5 bases, with 14 bases left in between. Per germline, CDR1 SGHAT and CDR2 FQDESV (reference sequence). For the CDR3, the DNA is TGTGCCAGCAGCTTAGCTCCAGGACGGGCAAACGAGCAGTACTTC. Its translation is CASSLAPGRANEQYF.

The J gene is TRBJ1-4, the V gene TRBV11-2; 9 positions agree with TRBD1. The CDR3 length is 16 residues. Germline CDR1 SGHAT, CDR2 FQNNGV. The J segment lost 6 bases and the V segment lost 5 bases, leaving 10 bases of the junction unmatched. The DNA for the CDR3 is TGTGCCAGCAGCGGGGTGATGACAGGGGGTGATGAAAAACTGTTTTTT. This encodes CASSGVMTGGDEKLFF. The full variable domain, rest sourced from reference TRBV11-2 and TRBJ1-4, is EAGVAQSPRYKIIEKRQSVAFWCNPISGHATLYWYQQILGQGPKLLIQFQNNGVVDDSQLPKDRFSAERLKGVDSTLKIQPAKLEDSAVYLCASSGVMTGGDEKLFFGSGTQLSVL.

This clone was seen once. The V and J genes are TRBV7-9 and TRBJ1-5; maybe TRBD1 (6 bases). The CDR3 totals 13 residues. Germline-derived CDR1 and CDR2 are SEHNR and FQNEAQ (reference sequence). The V end lost 2 bases, the J end lost 6 bases, and 8 bases lay between the germline ends. CDR3 amino acids: CASSLPGVQPQHF. The CDR3 DNA reads TGTGCCAGCAGCTTACCAGGGGTTCAGCCCCAGCATTTT.

This chain's CDR3 is CASTTPLRTGSAEAFF. In nucleotides, the CDR3 is TGTGCCAGCACCACCCCCTTGAGGACAGGGAGCGCTGAAGCTTTCTTT. J is TRBJ1-1 and V is TRBV28; 8 bases map to TRBD1. J was trimmed by 6 bases and V by 7 bases; bases with no gene match: 16. The CDR3 covers 16 residues. Per the germline V gene, CDR1 is MDHEN and CDR2 is SYDVKM.

The chain recombines TRBV25-1 with TRBJ2-1; D unclear. Germline lookup yields CDR1 MGHDK and CDR2 SYGVNS. CDR3 length: 13 residues. V was trimmed by 4 bases and J by 0 bases, leaving 4 bases between them. The CDR3: CASSGVSYNEQFF. CDR3 in DNA: TGTGCCAGCAGTGGAGTCTCCTACAATGAGCAGTTCTTC.

The rearrangement joins TRBV27 to TRBJ1-5, with D uncertain. The V and J ends lost 1 base and 0 bases respectively, with 7 bases between them. Germline CDR1 reads MNHEY; CDR2 reads SMNVEV (reference sequence). CDR3 length equals 15 residues. The CDR3 coding sequence is TGTGCCAGCAGTTTATACAGCCTTAGCAATCAGCCCCAGCATTTT. This sequence encodes CASSLYSLSNQPQHF.

The table lists this clone with a count of one. V and J are TRBV28 and TRBJ2-5; 9 bases line up with TRBD1. The DNA matches TRBJ2-7 better at its end, which makes the J call doubtful. The CDR3 totals 16 residues. The germline CDR1 and CDR2 sequences are MDHEN and SYDVKM. CDR3 region: CASSLSWDRVSYEQYF. As DNA, the CDR3 is TGTGCCAGCAGTTTATCCTGGGACAGGGTTTCCTACGAGCAGTACTTC.